The sequence of this T cell receptor beta chain was determined in a study of blood T cell repertoires in COVID-19. Study in general: Samples came from the United States, Italy and Spain, spanning acute and convalescent COVID-19. From T cells, B-cell-depleted T cells, or PBMCs came the material, which was cDNA or gDNA.

The CDR3 totals 16 residues. Between the trimmed V and J ends, which lost 2 bases and 4 bases, there was a span of 16 bases. Per the germline V gene, CDR1 is SEHNR and CDR2 is FQNEAQ (reference sequence). Per the original methods: How many nucleated cells were present was estimated from reference gene primer amplification. TCRdb's copy holds only in-frame clones and misses some; the assay was immunoSEQ multiplex PCR. The D gene and trimming were derived from the DNA, and the V and J assignments and clone size from that table. In the table there are a few hundred thousand clones, around 90% of which are singletons.

This TCR was sampled from a man between 18 and 35 years old with active or convalescent COVID-19. The chain employs TRBV7-9 and TRBJ2-3; tentative D call: TRBD2 (6 bases). Material: peripheral blood. CDR3 loop: CASSLILAQNADTQYF. CDR3 nucleotide sequence: TGTGCCAGCAGCTTAATCCTAGCGCAAAACGCAGATACGCAGTATTTT.